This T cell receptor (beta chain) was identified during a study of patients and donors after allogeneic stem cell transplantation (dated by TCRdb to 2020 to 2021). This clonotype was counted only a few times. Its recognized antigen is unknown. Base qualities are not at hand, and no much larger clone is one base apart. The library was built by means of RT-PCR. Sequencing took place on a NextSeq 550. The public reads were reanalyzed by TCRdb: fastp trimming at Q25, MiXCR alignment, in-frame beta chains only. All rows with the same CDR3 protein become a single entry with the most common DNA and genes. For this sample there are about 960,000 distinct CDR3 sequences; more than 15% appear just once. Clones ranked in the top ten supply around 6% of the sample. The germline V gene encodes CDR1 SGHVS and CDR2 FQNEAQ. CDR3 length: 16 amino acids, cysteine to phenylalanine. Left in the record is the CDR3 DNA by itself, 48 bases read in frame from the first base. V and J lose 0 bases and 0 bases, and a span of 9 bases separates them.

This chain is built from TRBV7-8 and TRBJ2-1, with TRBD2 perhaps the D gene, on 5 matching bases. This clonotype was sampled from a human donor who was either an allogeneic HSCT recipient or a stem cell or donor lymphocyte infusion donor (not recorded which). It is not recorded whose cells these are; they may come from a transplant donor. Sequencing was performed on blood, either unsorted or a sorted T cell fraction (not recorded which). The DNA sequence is TGTGCCAGCAGCTTAGCGGGAGTTAGCTCCTACAATGAGCAGTTCTTC. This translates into CASSLAGVSSYNEQFF.